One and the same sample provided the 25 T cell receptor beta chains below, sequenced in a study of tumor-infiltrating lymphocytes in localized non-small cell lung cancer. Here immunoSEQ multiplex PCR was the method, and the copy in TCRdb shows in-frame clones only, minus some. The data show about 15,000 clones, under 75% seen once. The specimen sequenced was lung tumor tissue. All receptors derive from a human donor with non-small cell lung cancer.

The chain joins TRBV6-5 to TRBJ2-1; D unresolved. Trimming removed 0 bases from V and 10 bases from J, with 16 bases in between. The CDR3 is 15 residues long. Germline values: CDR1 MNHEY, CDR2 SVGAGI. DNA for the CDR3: TGTGCCAGCAGTTACTCGAGTGGGTCCACCGGGGAGCAGTTCTTC. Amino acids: CASSYSSGSTGEQFF.

This CDR3 reads CAWSFDNEQFF. The CDR3 region has the DNA TGTGCCTGGAGTTTCGACAATGAGCAGTTCTTC. The chain combines TRBV30 with TRBJ2-1; D gene unclear. There are 11 residues in the CDR3. CDR1 GTSNPN and CDR2 SVGIG come from the germline V gene (reference sequence). Trimming took off 2 bases at V and 5 bases at J, with 4 bases between the two ends.

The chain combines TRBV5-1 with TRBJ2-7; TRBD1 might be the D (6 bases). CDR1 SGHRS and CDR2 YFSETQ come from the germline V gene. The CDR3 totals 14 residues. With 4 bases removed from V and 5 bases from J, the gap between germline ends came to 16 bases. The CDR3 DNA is TGCGCCAGCAGCCCCCAGGGGTTGACCCACGAGCAGTACTTC. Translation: CASSPQGLTHEQYF.

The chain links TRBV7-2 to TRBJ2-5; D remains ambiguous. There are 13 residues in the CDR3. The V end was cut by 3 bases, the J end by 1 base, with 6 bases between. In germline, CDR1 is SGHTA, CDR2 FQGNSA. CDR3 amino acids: CASSFSTQETQYF. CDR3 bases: TGTGCCAGCAGCTTCTCTACCCAAGAGACCCAGTACTTC.

CDR3 amino acids: CASSSGTDAYEQYF. DNA for the CDR3: TGTGCCAGCAGCTCCGGGACAGATGCCTACGAGCAGTACTTC. The V and J genes are TRBV13 and TRBJ2-7; 7 bases are a match to TRBD1. This CDR3 has 14 residues. Trimming at V came to 4 bases and at J to 2 bases, leaving 5 bases not matched to a gene. CDR1 PRHDT and CDR2 FYEKMQ come from the germline V gene (reference sequence).

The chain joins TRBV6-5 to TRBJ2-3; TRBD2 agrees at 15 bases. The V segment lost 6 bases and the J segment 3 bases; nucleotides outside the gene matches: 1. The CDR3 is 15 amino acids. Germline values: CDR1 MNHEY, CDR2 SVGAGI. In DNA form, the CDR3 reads TGTGCCAGCAGGGGACTAGCGGGAGGAACAGATACGCAGTATTTT. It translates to CASRGLAGGTDTQYF.

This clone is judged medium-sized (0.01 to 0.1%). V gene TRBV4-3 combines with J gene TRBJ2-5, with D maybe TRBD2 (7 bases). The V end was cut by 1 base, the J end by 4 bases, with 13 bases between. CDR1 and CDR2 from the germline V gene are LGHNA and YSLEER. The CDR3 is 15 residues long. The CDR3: CASSQGGGAGETQYF. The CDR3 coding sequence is TGCGCCAGCAGCCAAGGTGGGGGGGCTGGAGAGACCCAGTACTTC.

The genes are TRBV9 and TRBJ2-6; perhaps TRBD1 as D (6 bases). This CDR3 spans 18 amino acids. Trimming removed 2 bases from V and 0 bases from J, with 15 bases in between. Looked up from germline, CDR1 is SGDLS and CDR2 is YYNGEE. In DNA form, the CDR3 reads TGTGCCAGCAGCGTGGGACAACCTAGGACCTCTGGGGCCAACGTCCTGACTTTC. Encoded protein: CASSVGQPRTSGANVLTF.

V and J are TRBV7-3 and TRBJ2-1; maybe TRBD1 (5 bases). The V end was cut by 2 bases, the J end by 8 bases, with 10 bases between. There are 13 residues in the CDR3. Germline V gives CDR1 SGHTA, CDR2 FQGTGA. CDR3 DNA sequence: TGTGCCAGCAGCTTAGAAGGGGTCCATGAGCAGTTCTTC. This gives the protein CASSLEGVHEQFF. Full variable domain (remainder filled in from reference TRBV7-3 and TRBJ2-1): GAGVSQTPSNKVTEKGKYVELRCDPISGHTALYWYRQSLGQGPEFLIYFQGTGAADDSGLPNDRFFAVRPEGSVSTLKIQRTERGDSAVYLCASSLEGVHEQFFGPGTRLTVL.

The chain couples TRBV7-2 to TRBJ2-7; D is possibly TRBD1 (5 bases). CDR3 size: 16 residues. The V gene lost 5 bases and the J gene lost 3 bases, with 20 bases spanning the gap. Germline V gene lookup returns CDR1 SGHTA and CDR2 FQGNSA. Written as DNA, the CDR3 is TGTGCCAGCAGCCCAATCCCCGGTGTAGGGGACTACGAGCAGTACTTC. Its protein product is CASSPIPGVGDYEQYF.

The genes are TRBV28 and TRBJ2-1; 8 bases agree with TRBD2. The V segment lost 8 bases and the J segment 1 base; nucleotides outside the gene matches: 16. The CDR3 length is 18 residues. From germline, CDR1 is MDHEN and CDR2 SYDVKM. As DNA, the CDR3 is TGTGCCAGCTTAGATTGGGTAACCGGGAGGGCTTCCTACAATGAGCAGTTCTTC. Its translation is CASLDWVTGRASYNEQFF.

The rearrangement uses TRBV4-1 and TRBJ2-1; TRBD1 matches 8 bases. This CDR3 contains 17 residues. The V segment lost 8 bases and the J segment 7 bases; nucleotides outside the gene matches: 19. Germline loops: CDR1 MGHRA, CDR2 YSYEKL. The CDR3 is CASRDLGSGGAGNEQFF. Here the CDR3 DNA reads TGCGCCAGCCGGGACCTGGGATCAGGGGGCGCTGGGAATGAGCAGTTCTTC.

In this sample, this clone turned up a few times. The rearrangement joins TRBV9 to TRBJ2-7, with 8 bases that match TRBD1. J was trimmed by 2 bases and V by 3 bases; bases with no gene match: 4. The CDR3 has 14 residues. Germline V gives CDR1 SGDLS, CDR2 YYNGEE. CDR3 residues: CASSEQGVAYEQYF. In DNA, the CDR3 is TGTGCCAGCAGCGAACAGGGGGTAGCCTACGAGCAGTACTTC.

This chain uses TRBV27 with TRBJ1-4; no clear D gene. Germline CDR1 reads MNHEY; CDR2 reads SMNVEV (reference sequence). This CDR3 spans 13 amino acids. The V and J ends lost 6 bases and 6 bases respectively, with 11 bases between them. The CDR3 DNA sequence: TGTGCCAGCAGGAAGGGTGGGGATGAAAAACTGTTTTTT. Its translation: CASRKGGDEKLFF.

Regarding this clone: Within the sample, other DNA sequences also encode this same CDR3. CDR3 sequence: CASSQATEAFF. In nucleotides, the CDR3 is TGCGCCAGCAGCCAAGCTACTGAAGCTTTCTTT. The chain has TRBV4-1 and TRBJ1-1; D not resolved. Germline V lookup: CDR1 MGHRA, CDR2 YSYEKL. The CDR3 consists of 11 residues. V was trimmed by 1 base and J by 5 bases, leaving 2 bases between them.

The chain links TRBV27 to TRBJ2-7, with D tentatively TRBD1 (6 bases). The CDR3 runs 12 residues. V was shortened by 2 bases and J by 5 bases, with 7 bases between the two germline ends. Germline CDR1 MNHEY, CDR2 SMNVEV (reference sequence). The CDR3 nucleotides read TGTGCCAGCAGTTTAACAGGGAACGAGCAGTACTTC. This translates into CASSLTGNEQYF.

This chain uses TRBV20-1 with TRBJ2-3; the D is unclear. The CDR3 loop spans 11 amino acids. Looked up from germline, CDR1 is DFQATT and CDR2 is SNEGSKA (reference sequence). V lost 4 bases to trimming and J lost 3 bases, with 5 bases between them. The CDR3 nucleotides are TGCAGTGCTATAAAGACAGATACGCAGTATTTT. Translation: CSAIKTDTQYF.

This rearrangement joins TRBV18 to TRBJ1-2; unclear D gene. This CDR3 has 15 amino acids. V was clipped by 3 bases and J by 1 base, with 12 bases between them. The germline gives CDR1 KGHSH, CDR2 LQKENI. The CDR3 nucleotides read TGTGCCAGCTCACCCGTGCGTGGAAATAACTATGGCTACACCTTC. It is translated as CASSPVRGNNYGYTF.

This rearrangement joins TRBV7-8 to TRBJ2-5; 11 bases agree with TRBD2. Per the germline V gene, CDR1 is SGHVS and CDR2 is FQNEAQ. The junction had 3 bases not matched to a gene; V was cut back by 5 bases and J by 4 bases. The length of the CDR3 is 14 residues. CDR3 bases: TGTGCCAGCAGCCTGACTAGCGGGACAGAGACCCAGTACTTC. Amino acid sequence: CASSLTSGTETQYF.

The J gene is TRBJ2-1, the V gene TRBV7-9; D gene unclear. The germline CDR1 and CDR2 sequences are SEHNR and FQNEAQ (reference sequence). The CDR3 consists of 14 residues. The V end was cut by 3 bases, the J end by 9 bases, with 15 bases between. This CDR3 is CASSLSIKAGEQFF. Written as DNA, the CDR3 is TGTGCCAGCAGCTTGTCGATAAAGGCTGGTGAGCAGTTCTTC.

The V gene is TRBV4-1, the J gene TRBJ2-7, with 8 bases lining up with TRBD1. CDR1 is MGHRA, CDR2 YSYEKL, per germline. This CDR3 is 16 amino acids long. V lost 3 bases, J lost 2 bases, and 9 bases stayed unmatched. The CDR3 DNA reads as TGCGCCAGCAGCCATTATATCCGGGACAGGACCTACGAGCAGTACTTC. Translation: CASSHYIRDRTYEQYF.

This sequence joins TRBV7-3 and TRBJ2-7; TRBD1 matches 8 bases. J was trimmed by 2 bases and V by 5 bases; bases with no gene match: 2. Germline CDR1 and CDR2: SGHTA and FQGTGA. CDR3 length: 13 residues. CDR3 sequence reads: CASSRGQAYEQYF. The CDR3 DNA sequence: TGTGCCAGCAGCCGGGGACAGGCCTACGAGCAGTACTTC.

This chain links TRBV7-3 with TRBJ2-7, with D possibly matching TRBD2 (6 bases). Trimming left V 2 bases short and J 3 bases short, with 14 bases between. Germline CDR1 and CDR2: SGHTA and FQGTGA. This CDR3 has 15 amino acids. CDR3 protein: CASSLVGGADYEQYF. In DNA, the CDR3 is TGTGCCAGCAGCTTAGTCGGCGGGGCCGACTACGAGCAGTACTTC.

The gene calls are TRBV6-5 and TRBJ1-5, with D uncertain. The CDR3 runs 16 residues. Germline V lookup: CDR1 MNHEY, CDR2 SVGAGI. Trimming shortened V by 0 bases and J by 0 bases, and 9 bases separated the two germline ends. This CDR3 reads CASSYSITDSNQPQHF. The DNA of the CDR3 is TGTGCCAGCAGTTACTCGATCACCGATAGCAATCAGCCCCAGCATTTT.

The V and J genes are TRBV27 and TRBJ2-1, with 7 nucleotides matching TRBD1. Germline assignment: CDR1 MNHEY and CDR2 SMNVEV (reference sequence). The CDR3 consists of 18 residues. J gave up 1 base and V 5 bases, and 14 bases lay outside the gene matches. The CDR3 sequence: CASSLGQYETLSYNEQFF. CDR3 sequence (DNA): TGTGCCAGCAGTCTGGGACAGTACGAAACCCTATCCTACAATGAGCAGTTCTTC.